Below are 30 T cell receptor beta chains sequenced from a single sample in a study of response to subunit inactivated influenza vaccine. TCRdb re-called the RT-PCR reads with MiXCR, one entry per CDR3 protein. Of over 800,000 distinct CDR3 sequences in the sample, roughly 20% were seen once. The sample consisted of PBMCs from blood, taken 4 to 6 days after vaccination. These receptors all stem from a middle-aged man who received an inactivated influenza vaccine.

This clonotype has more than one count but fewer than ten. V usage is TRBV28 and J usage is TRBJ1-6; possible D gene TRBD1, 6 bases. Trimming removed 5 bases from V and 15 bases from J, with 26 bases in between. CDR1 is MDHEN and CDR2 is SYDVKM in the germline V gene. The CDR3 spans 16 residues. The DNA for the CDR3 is TGTGCCAGCAGTGTAACCGCCGGGACACCTACCTCAGGCCTCCACTTT. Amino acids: CASSVTAGTPTSGLHF. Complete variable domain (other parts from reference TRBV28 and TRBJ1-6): DVKVTQSSRYLVKRTGEKVFLECVQDMDHENMFWYRQDPGLGLRLIYFSYDVKMKEKGDIPEGYSVSREKKERFSLILESASTNQTSMYLCASSVTAGTPTSGLHFGNGTRLTVT.

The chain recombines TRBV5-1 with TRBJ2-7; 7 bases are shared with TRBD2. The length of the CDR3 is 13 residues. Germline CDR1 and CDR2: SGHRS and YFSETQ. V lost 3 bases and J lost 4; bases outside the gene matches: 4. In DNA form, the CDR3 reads TGCGCCAGCAGCTGGGCGGGAGCATACGAGCAGTACTTC. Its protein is CASSWAGAYEQYF. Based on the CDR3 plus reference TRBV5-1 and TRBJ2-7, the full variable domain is KAGVTQTPRYLIKTRGQQVTLSCSPISGHRSVSWYQQTPGQGLQFLFEYFSETQRNKGNFPGRFSGRQFSNSRSEMNVSTLELGDSALYLCASSWAGAYEQYFGPGTRLTVT.

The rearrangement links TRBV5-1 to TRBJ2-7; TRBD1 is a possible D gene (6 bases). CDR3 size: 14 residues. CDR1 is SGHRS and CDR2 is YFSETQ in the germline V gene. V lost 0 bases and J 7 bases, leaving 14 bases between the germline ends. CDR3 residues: CASSLVGTMDEQYF. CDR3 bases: TGCGCCAGCAGCTTGGTTGGGACAATGGATGAGCAGTACTTC. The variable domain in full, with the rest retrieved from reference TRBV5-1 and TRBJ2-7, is KAGVTQTPRYLIKTRGQQVTLSCSPISGHRSVSWYQQTPGQGLQFLFEYFSETQRNKGNFPGRFSGRQFSNSRSEMNVSTLELGDSALYLCASSLVGTMDEQYFGPGTRLTVT.

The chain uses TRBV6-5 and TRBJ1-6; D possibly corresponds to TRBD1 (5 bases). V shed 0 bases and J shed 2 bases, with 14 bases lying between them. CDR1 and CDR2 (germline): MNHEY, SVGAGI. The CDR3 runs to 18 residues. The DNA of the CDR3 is TGTGCCAGCAGTTACTCGTGGGGCACTATGACCTATAATTCACCCCTCCACTTT. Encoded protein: CASSYSWGTMTYNSPLHF.

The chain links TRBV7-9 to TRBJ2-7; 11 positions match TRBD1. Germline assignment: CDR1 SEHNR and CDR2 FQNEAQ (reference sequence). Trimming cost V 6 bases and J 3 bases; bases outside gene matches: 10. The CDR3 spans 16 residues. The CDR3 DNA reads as TGTGCCAGCAGACCTCACGGACAGGGGGCAATCTACGAGCAGTACTTC. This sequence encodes CASRPHGQGAIYEQYF.

Here the CDR3 reads CASGVGLAGGSYEQYF. Written as DNA, the CDR3 is TGTGCTAGTGGCGTGGGACTAGCGGGGGGCTCCTACGAGCAGTACTTC. The chain couples TRBV12-5 to TRBJ2-7; 15 nucleotides agree with TRBD2. This CDR3 comprises 16 residues. V gave up 6 bases and J gave up 0 bases; unmatched junction bases: 3. Germline V gives CDR1 LGHNT, CDR2 FRNRAP.

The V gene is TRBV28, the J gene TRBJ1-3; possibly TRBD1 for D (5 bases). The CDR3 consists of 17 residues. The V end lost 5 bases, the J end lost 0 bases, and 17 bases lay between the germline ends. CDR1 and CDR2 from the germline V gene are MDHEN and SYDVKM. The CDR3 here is CASSRGGLWGSGNTIYF. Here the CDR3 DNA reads TGTGCCAGCAGTCGTGGGGGACTGTGGGGCTCTGGAAACACCATATATTTT.

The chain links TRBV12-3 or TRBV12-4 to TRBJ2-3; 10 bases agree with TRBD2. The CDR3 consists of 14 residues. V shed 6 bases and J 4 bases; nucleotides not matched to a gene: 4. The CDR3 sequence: CASRPSGRADTQYF. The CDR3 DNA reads TGTGCCAGCAGACCTAGCGGGAGAGCAGATACGCAGTATTTT.

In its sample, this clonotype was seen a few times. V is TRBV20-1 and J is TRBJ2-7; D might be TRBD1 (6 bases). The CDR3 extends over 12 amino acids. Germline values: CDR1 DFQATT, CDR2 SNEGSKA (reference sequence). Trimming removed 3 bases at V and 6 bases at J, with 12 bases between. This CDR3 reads CSASWIGGEQYF. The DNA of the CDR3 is TGCAGTGCTAGTTGGATAGGGGGCGAGCAGTACTTC.

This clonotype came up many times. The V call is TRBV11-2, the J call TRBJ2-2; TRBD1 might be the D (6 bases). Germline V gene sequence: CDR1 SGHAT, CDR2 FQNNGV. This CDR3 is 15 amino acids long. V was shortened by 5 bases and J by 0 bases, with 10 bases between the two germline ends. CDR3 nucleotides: TGTGCCAGCAGCCCCGGGACATCGAACACCGGGGAGCTGTTTTTT. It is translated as CASSPGTSNTGELFF.

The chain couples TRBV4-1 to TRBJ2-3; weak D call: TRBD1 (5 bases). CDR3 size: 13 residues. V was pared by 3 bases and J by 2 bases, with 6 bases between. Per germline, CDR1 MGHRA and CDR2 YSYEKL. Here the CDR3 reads CASSQGHTDTQYF. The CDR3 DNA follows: TGCGCCAGCAGCCAGGGGCACACAGATACGCAGTATTTT.

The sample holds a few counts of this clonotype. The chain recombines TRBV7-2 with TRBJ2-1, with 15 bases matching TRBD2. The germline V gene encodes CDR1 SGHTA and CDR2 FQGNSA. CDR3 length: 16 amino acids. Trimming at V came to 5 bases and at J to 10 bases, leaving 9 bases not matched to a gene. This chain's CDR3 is CASSPAGLAGGLEQFF. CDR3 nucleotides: TGTGCCAGCAGCCCCGCAGGACTAGCGGGGGGGCTGGAGCAGTTCTTC.

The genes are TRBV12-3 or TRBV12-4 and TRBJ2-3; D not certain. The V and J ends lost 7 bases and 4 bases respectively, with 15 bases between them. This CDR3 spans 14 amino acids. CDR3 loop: CASNQVPSPDTQYF. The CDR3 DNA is TGTGCCAGCAATCAGGTCCCTTCCCCAGATACGCAGTATTTT.

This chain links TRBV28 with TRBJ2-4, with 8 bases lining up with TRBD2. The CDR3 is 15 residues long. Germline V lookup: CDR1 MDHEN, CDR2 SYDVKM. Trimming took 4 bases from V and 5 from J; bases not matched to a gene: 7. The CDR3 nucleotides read TGTGCCAGCAGTTCCTCACTAGCGGTCCAAAACATTCAGTACTTC. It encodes CASSSSLAVQNIQYF. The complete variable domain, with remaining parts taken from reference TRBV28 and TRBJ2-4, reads DVKVTQSSRYLVKRTGEKVFLECVQDMDHENMFWYRQDPGLGLRLIYFSYDVKMKEKGDIPEGYSVSREKKERFSLILESASTNQTSMYLCASSSSLAVQNIQYFGAGTRLSVL.

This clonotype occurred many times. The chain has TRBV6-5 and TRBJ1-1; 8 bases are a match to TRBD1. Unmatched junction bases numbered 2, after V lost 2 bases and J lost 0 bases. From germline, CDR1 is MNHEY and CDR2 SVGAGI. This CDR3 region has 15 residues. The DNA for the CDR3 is TGTGCCAGCAGTTACGGACAGGGAATGAACACTGAAGCTTTCTTT. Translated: CASSYGQGMNTEAFF.

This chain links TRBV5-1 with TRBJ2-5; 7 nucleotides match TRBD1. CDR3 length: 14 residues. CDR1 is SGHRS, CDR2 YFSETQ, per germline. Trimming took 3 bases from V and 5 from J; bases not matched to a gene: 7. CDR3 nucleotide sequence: TGCGCCAGCAGCTCAGGACAGGAGATGGAGACCCAGTACTTC. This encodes CASSSGQEMETQYF.

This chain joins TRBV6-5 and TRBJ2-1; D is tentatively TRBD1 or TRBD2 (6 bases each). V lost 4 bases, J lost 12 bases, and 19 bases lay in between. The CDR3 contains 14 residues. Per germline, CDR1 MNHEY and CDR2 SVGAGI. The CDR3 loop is CASSSQGTATPQFF. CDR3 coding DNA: TGTGCCAGCAGTTCGCAGGGGACTGCCACCCCGCAGTTCTTC.

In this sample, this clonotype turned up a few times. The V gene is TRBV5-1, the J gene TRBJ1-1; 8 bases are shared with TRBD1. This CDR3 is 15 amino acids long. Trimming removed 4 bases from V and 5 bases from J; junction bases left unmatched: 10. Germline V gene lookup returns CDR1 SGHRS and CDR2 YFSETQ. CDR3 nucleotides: TGCGCCAGCAGCCAAAGTGGACAGGGCATGACTGAAGCTTTCTTT. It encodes CASSQSGQGMTEAFF.

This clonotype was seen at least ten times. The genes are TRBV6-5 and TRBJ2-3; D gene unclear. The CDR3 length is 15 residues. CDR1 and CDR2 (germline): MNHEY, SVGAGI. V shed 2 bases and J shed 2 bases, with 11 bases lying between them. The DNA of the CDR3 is TGTGCCAGCAGTTACAGGAGTCACGACACAGATACGCAGTATTTT. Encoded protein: CASSYRSHDTDTQYF.

CDR3 sequence (DNA): TGTGCCAGCAGTTGGGACAGGGCTCCCATCTCTGGGGCCAACGTCCTGACTTTC. Translation gives CASSWDRAPISGANVLTF. V usage is TRBV12-3 or TRBV12-4 and J usage is TRBJ2-6; 9 bases align to TRBD1. This CDR3 region has 18 residues. The V and J ends lost 4 bases and 0 bases, in that order; junction bases with no gene match: 7.

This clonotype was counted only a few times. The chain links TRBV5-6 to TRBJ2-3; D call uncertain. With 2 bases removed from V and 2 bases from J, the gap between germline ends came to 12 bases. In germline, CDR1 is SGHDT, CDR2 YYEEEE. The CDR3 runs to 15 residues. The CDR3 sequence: CASSFRTAPTDTQYF. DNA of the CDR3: TGTGCCAGCAGCTTCCGGACGGCTCCCACAGATACGCAGTATTTT.

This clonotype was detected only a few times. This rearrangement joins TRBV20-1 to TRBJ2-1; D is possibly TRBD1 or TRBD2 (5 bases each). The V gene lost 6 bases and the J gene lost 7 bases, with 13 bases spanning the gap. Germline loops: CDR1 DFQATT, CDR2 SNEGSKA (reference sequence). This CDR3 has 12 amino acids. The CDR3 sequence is CSATSSGNEQFF. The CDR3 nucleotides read TGCAGTGCCACTAGTTCAGGGAATGAGCAGTTCTTC.

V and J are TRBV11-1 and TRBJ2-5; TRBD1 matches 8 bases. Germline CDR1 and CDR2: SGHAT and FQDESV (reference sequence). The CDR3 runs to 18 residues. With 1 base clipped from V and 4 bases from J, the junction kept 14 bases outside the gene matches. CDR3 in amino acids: CASSLGAGGRYSGETQYF. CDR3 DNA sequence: TGTGCCAGCAGCTTAGGAGCAGGGGGCAGATACTCGGGAGAGACCCAGTACTTC.

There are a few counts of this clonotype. CDR3 coding DNA: TGTGCCAGCAGCCAAGAAGTCCCTGGACAGGTTTTTTCCAACTATGGCTACACCTTC. Its protein is CASSQEVPGQVFSNYGYTF. The rearrangement links TRBV4-2 to TRBJ1-2; 7 nucleotides agree with TRBD1. The germline V gene encodes CDR1 LGHNA and CDR2 YNFKEQ. The V and J ends lost 0 bases and 2 bases, in that order; junction bases with no gene match: 15. CDR3 size: 19 residues.

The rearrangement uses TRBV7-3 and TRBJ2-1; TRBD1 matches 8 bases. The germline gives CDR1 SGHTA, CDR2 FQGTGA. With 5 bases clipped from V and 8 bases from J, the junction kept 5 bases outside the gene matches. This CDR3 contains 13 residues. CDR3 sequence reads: CASSIDRGYEQFF. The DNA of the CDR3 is TGTGCCAGCAGCATAGACAGGGGATATGAGCAGTTCTTC.

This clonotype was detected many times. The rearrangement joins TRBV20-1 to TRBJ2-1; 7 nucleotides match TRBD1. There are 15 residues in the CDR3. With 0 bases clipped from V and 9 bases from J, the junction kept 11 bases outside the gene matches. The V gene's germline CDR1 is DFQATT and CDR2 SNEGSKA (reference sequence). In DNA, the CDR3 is TGCAGTGCTAGAGATTACCTTAAAGGGGGCGGTGAGCAGTTCTTC. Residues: CSARDYLKGGGEQFF.

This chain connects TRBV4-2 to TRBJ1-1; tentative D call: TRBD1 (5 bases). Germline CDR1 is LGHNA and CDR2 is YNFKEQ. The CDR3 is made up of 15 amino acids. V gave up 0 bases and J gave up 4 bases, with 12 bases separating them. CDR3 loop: CASSQERVRGTEAFF. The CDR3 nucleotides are TGTGCCAGCAGCCAAGAGAGGGTTAGGGGCACTGAAGCTTTCTTT.

Here the CDR3 DNA reads TGTGCCAGCAGCTGGGGGGGACTGCCCCTTGGTGCTACGCAGTATTTT. Encoded protein: CASSWGGLPLGATQYF. The chain recombines TRBV7-2 with TRBJ2-3; 7 bases agree with TRBD2. Unmatched junction bases numbered 15, after V lost 4 bases and J lost 8 bases. The V gene's germline CDR1 is SGHTA and CDR2 FQGNSA. This CDR3 is 16 amino acids long.

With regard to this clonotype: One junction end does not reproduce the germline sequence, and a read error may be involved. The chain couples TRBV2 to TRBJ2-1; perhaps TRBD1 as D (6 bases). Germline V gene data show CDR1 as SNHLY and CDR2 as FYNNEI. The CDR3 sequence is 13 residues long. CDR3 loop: CVSSEDRFDEQFF. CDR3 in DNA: TGTGTCAGCAGCGAAGACAGGTTTGATGAGCAGTTCTTC.

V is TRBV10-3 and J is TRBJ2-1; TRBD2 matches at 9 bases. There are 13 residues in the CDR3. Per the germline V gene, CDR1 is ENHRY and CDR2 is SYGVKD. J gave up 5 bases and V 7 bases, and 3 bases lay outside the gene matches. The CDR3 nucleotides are TGTGCCATCAATGGCGGGAGGGACAATGAGCAGTTCTTC. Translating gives CAINGGRDNEQFF.